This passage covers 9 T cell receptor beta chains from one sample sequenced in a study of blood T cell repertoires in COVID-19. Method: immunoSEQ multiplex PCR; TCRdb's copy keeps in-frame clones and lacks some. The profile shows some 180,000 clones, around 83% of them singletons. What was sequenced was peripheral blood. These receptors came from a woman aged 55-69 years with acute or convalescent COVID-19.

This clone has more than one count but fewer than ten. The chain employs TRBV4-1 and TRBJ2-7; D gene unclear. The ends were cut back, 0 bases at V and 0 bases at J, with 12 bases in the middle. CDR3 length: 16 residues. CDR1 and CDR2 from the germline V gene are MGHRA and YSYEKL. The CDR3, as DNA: TGCGCCAGCAGCCAAGATCGAGCGATAAGCTCCTACGAGCAGTACTTC. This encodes CASSQDRAISSYEQYF.

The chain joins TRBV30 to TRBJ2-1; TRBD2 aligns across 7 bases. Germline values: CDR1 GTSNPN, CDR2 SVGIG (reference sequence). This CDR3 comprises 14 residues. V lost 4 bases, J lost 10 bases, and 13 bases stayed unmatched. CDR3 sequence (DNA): TGTGCCTGGACTCAGGCGGGAGCCGCGGGAGAGCAGTTCTTC. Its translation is CAWTQAGAAGEQFF.

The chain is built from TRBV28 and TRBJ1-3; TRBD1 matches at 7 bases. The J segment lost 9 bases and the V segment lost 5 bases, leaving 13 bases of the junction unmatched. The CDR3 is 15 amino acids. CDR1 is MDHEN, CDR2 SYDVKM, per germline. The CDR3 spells CASSLTLTGVGTIYF. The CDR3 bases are TGTGCCAGCAGTCTCACCTTAACAGGGGTTGGCACCATATATTTT.

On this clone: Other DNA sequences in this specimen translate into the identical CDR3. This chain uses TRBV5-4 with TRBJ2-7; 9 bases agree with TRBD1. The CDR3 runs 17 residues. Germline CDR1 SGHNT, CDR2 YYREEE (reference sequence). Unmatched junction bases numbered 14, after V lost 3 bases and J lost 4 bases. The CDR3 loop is CASSSRDRDILTYEQYF. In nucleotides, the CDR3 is TGTGCCAGCAGCTCCCGGGACAGGGACATCTTAACTTACGAGCAGTACTTC.

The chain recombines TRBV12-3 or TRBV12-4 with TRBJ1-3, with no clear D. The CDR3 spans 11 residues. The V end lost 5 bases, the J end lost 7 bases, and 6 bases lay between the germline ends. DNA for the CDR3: TGTGCCAGCAGTCCCGTTAACACCATATATTTT. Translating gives CASSPVNTIYF.

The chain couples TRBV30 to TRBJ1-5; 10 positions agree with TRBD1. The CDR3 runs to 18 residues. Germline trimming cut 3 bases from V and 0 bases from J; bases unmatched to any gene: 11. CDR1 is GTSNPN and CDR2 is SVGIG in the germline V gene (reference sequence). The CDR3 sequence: CAWSARGQGQGSNQPQHF. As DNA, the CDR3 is TGTGCCTGGAGCGCTCGGGGACAGGGGCAAGGTAGCAATCAGCCCCAGCATTTT.

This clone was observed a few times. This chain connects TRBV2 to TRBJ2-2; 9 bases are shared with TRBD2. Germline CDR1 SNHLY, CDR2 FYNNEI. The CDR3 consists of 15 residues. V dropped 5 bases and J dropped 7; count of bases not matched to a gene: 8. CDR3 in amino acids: CASSSGTSKSGELFF. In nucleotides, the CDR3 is TGTGCCAGCAGTTCTGGGACTAGCAAGAGCGGGGAGCTGTTTTTT.

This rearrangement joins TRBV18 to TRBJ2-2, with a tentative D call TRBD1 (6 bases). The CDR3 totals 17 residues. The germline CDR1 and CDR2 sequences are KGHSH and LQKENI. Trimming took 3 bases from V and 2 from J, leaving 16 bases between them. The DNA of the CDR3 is TGTGCCAGCTCACCCCTCCCTTTGACAGGAAACACCGGGGAGCTGTTTTTT. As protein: CASSPLPLTGNTGELFF.

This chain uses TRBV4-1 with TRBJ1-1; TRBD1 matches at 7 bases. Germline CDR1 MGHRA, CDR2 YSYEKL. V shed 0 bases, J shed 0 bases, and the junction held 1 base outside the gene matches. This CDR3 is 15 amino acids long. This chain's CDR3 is CASSQEDRMNTEAFF. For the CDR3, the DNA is TGCGCCAGCAGCCAAGAGGACAGGATGAACACTGAAGCTTTCTTT.